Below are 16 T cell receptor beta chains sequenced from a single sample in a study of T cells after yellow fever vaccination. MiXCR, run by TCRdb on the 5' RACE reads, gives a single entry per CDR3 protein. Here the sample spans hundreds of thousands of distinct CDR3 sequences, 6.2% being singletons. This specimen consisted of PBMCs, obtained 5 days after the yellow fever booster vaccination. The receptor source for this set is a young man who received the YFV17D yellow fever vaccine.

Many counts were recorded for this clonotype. CDR3 DNA sequence: TGCAGTGCGCCGGAACAGGGAAACATTCAGTACTTC. Amino acids: CSAPEQGNIQYF. The chain combines TRBV20-1 with TRBJ2-4; a weak D match, TRBD1 (6 bases). This CDR3 is 12 amino acids long. With 6 bases removed from V and 6 bases from J, the gap between germline ends came to 12 bases. Per germline, CDR1 DFQATT and CDR2 SNEGSKA (reference sequence).

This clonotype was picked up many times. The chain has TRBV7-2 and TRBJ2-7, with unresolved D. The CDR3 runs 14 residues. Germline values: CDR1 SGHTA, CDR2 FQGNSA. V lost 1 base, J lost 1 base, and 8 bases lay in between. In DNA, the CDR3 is TGTGCCAGCAGCTTAGGGCCAGCATCCTACGAGCAGTACTTC. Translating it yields CASSLGPASYEQYF.

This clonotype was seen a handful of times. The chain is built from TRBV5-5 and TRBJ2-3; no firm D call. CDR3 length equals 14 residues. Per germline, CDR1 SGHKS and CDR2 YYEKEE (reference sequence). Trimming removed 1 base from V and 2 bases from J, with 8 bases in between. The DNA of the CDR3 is TGTGCCAGCAGCTTGCCTGAATTCACAGATACGCAGTATTTT. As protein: CASSLPEFTDTQYF.

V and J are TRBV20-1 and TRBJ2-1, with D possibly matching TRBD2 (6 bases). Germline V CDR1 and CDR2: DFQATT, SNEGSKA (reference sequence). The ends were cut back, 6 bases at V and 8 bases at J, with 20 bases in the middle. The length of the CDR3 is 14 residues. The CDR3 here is CSAPKSGSGYEQFF. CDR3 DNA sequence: TGCAGTGCGCCGAAATCCGGGAGTGGGTATGAGCAGTTCTTC.

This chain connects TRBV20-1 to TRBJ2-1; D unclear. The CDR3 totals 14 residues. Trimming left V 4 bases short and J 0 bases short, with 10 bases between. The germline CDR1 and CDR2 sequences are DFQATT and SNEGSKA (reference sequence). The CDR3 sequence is CSAKHWSSYNEQFF. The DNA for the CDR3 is TGCAGTGCTAAACACTGGAGCTCCTACAATGAGCAGTTCTTC.

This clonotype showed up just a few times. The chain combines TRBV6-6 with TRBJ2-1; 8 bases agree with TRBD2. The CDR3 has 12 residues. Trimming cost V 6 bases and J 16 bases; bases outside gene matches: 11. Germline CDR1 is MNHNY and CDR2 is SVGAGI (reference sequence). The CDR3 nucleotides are TGTGCCAGCAGCCACCATGTCAGCGGGAGTTTCTTC. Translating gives CASSHHVSGSFF.

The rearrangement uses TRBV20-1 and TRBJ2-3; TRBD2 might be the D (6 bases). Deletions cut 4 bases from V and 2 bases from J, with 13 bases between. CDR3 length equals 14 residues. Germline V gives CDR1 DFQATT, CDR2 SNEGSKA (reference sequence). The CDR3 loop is CSATLSGNTDTQYF. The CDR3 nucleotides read TGCAGTGCTACTCTTAGCGGTAACACAGATACGCAGTATTTT.

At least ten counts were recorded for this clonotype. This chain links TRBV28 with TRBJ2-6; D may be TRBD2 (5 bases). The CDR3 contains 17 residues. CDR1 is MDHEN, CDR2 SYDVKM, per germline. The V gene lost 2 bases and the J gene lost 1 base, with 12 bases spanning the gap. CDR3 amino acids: CASSLNFGISGANVLTF. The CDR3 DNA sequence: TGTGCCAGCAGTTTAAACTTCGGGATATCTGGGGCCAACGTCCTGACTTTC. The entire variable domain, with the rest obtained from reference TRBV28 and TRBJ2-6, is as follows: DVKVTQSSRYLVKRTGEKVFLECVQDMDHENMFWYRQDPGLGLRLIYFSYDVKMKEKGDIPEGYSVSREKKERFSLILESASTNQTSMYLCASSLNFGISGANVLTFGAGSRLTVL.

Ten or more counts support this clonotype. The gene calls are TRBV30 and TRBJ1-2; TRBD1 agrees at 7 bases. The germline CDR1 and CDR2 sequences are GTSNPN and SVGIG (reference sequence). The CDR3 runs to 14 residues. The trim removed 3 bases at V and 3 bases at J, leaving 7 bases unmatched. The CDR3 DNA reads TGTGCCTGGAGGGGAGGGACAGTATACTATGGCTACACCTTC. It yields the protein CAWRGGTVYYGYTF.

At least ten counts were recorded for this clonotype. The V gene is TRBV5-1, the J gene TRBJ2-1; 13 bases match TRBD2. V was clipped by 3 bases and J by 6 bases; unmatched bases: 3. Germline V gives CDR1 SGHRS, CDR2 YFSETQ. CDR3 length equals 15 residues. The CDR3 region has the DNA TGCGCCAGCAGCTGGGGGACTAGCGGGATCAATGAGCAGTTCTTC. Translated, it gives CASSWGTSGINEQFF.

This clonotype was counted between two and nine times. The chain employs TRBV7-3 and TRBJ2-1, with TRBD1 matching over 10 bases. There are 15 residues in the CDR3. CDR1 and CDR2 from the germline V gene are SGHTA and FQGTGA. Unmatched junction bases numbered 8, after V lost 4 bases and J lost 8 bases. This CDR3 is CASSSTPGQGYEQFF. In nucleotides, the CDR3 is TGTGCCAGCAGCTCTACCCCGGGACAGGGGTATGAGCAGTTCTTC. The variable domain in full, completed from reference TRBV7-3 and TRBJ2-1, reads GAGVSQTPSNKVTEKGKYVELRCDPISGHTALYWYRQSLGQGPEFLIYFQGTGAADDSGLPNDRFFAVRPEGSVSTLKIQRTERGDSAVYLCASSSTPGQGYEQFFGPGTRLTVL.

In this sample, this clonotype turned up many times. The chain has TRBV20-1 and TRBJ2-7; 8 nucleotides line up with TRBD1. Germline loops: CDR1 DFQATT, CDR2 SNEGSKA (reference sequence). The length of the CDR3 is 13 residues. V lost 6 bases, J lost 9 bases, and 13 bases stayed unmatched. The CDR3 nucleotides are TGCAGTGCCCCCCTGGCGTCAGGGGGCGTGCAGTACTTC. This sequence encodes CSAPLASGGVQYF.

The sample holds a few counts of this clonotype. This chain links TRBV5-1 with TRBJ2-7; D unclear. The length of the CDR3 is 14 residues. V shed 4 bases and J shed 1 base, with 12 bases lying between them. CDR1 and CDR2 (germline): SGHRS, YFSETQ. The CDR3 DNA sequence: TGCGCCAGCAGCGCAAAATCAGGATCCTACGAGCAGTACTTC. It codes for CASSAKSGSYEQYF.

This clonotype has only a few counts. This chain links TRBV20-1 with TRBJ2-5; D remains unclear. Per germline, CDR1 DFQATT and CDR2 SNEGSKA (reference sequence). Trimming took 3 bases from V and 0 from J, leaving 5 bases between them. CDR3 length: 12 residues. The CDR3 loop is CSARRYQETQYF. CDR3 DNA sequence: TGCAGTGCTAGGAGGTACCAAGAGACCCAGTACTTC.

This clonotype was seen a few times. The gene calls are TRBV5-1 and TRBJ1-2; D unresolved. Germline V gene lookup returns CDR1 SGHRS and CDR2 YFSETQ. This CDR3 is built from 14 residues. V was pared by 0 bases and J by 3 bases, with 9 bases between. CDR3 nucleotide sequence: TGCGCCAGCAGCTTGGGAGGCCCAGACTATGGCTACACCTTC. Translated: CASSLGGPDYGYTF.

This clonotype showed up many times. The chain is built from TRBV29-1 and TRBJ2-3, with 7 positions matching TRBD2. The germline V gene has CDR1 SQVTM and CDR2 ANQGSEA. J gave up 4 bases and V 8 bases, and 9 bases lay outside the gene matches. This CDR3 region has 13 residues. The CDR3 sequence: CSLRLAGPDTQYF. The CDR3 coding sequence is TGCAGCCTTCGACTAGCAGGTCCAGATACGCAGTATTTT.